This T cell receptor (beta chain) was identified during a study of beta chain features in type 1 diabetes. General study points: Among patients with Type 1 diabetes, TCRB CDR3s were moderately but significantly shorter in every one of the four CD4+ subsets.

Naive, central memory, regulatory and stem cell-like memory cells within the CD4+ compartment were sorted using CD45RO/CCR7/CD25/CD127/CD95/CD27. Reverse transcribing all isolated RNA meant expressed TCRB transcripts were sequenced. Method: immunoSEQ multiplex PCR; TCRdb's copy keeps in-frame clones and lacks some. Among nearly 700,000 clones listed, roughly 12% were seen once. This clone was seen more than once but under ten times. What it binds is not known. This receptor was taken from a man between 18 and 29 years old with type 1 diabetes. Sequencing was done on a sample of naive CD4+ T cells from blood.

CDR3: CASSVGLGNQETQYF. DNA for the CDR3: TGTGCCAGCAGCGTAGGTCTGGGGAACCAAGAGACCCAGTACTTC. The rearrangement joins TRBV9 to TRBJ2-5; D unresolved. Germline V gene lookup returns CDR1 SGDLS and CDR2 YYNGEE. V lost 0 bases and J 0 bases, leaving 9 bases between the germline ends. The CDR3 is 15 residues long. Full variable domain (rest looked up from reference TRBV9 and TRBJ2-5): DSGVTQTPKHLITATGQRVTLRCSPRSGDLSVYWYQQSLDQGLQFLIQYYNGEERAKGNILERFSAQQFPDLHSELNLSSLELGDSALYFCASSVGLGNQETQYFGPGTRLLVL.